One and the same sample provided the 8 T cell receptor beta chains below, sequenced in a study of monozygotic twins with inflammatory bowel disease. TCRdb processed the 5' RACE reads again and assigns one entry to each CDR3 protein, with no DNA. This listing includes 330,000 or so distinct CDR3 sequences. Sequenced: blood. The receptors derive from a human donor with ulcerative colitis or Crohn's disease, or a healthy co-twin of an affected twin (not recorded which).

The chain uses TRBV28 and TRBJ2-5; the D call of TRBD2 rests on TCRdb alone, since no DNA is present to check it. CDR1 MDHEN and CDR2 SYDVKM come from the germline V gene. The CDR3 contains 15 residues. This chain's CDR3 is CASSFQSGLGGTQYF.

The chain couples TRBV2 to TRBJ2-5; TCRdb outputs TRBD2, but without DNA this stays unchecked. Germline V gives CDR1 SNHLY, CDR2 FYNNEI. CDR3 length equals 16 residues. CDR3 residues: CASRSKLAGTKETQYF.

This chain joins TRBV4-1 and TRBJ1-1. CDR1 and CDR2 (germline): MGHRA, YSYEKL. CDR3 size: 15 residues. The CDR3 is CASSQDNLLNTEAFF.

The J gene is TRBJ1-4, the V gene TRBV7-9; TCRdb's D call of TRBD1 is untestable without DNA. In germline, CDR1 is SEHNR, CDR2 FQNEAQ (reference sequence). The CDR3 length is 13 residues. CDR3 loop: CASIRLGGEKLFF. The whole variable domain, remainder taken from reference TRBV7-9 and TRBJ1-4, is DTGVSQNPRHKITKRGQNVTFRCDPISEHNRLYWYRQTLGQGPEFLTYFQNEAQLEKSRLLSDRFSAERPKGSFSTLEIQRTEQGDSAMYLCASIRLGGEKLFFGSGTQLSVL.

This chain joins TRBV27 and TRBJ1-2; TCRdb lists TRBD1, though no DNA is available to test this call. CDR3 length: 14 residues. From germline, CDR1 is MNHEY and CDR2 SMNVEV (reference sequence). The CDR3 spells CASSSLTGIYGYTF.

CDR3: CASSFRGHTGELFF. This chain uses TRBV12-3 or TRBV12-4 with TRBJ2-2. This CDR3 spans 14 amino acids.

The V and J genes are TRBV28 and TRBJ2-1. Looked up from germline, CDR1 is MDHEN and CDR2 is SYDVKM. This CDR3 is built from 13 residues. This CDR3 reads CASSSDKINEQFF.

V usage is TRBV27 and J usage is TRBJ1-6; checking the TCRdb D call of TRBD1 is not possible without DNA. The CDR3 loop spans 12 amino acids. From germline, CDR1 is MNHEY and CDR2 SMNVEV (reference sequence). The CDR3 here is CASRQGHSPLHF.